This T cell receptor beta chain appears in the sequencing data of a study of graft-versus-host responses after intestinal transplantation. About the study: Transplants were multivisceral, liver-intestinal, or isolated intestinal. Points from the study as a whole: Recipient marrow contained GvH clones, some of which appeared first in ileum or blood.

By proportion, this clone is medium-sized. The authors sorted proliferating CFSE-low CD3+CD4+ and CD3+CD8+ responders after the reaction. Only in-frame clones appear in the TCRdb table, and some are missing; sequencing was by immunoSEQ multiplex PCR. In the table there are about 6,800 clones, roughly 24% of which are singletons. Germline V lookup: CDR1 ENHRY, CDR2 SYGVKD. The germline V and J ends were trimmed by 2 bases and 5 bases, with 14 bases remaining between them. The CDR3 runs to 15 residues. This receptor was taken from a human patient who received an intestinal transplant. The chain uses TRBV10-3 and TRBJ2-3, with a tentative D call TRBD2 (6 bases). The input for sequencing was alloreactive CD4+ T cells from a mixed lymphocyte reaction culture, taken before intestinal transplant. Subset meaning: CFSE-low proliferating T cells sorted from roughly six-day pre-transplant mixed lymphocyte reaction (GvH or HvG direction). The CDR3 DNA follows: TGTGCCATCAGTGAGCGGGAGTGGGTCGGAGATACGCAGTATTTT. Encoded protein: CAISEREWVGDTQYF.